This T cell receptor beta chain was sequenced for a study of technical replicates of blood from several donors (dated by TCRdb to 2015 to 2018). From the germline V gene, CDR1 is SGHTA and CDR2 is FQGNSA. From its cysteine to its phenylalanine, the CDR3 spans 13 amino acids. This entry keeps only the CDR3 DNA: 39 bases, framed from base 1. V was cut back by 5 bases and J by 5 bases, leaving a gap of 12 bases between them. To prepare the library, the immunoSEQ multiplex PCR assay was applied. Sourced from immuneACCESS, this table was stored by TCRdb with only in-frame sequences that have V and J called. A share of the clones is absent; for the studies checked, an unresolved V gene accounts for under half, and the remainder has no known explanation. Present in this sample are about 94,000 clones, around 96% of which were seen just once. In total, the top ten clones hold more than 0.2% of the sample.

In the case of this clone: It has no known antigen specificity. No qualities accompany the bases; no much larger clone lies one base away.

This clonotype was obtained from a human donor in good health. Sequenced: T cells isolated from PBMCs. This sequence uses TRBV7-2 and TRBJ1-1, with TRBD1 as a weak D call on 6 bases. The CDR3: CASSPGAGTEAFF. The nucleotide sequence is given as TGTGCCAGCAGCCCAGGGGCTGGAACTGAAGCTTTCTTT.